Detailed here is one T cell receptor (beta chain). Its binding antigen is unknown. Per-base qualities were not stored, and no clone one base away is much larger. This record belongs to a study of blood T cell repertoires in COVID-19 (dated by TCRdb to about 2020). For the study in its entirety: The collaborator samples originated in the United States, Italy and Spain and spanned the acute and convalescent phases of COVID-19. The material from the prospective study consisted of cDNA or gDNA derived from T cells, B-cell-depleted T cells, or PBMCs. Subjects who had been exposed to COVID-19, were actively infected with it, or had recovered from it provided the deeply sampled blood TCRbeta repertoires that made up the dataset. The repertoires were made available in a free public database intended to serve as a resource for research on the immune response to SARS-CoV-2. The samples were drawn from two sources: the first 160 participants of the ongoing ImmuneRACE study, and 1,200 or so subjects contributed by 6 global collaborators. A de-identified subject ID, COVID-19 status, age in years and sex were almost always included in the sample metadata. HLA class I and class II types, where available, came from metadata supplied by the sample provider rather than from assay-based typing. Study-wide findings and limitations: The amount of clinical and demographic metadata varied by source and participant and was provided uncurated.

Inclusive of the bounding cysteine and phenylalanine, the CDR3 is 11 residues long. Here the CDR3 DNA is all that survives: 33 bases in frame from base 1. The trim is 5 bases for V and 1 base for J, with a gap of 3 bases between the germline ends. CDR1 PRHDT and CDR2 FYEKMQ were looked up in the germline V gene (reference sequence). TCRbeta CDR3 regions were amplified from genomic DNA by means of the immunoSEQ Assay, a bias-controlled multiplex PCR. Per the original workflow: The number of nucleated cells in each sample was estimated by amplification of reference gene primers within the assay. To quantify the absolute abundance of each unique TCRbeta CDR3 rearrangement, sequence reads were collapsed and filtered. For each sample, productive Simpson clonality was calculated as the square root of Simpson's diversity index over productive rearrangements. This immuneACCESS table, as held by TCRdb, lists in-frame sequences with V and J called but not all clones. Of the missing ones, under half trace to an unresolved V gene in checked studies; the others have no known cause. The D gene and trimming were derived from the DNA, and the V and J assignments and clone size from that table. The sample has 300,000 to 400,000 clones on record, less than 85% of them singletons. Over 1.5% of the sample lies in the top ten.

In the prospective study, participants were roughly 18 to 100 years old, resided in about two dozen geographic areas of the United States, and were enrolled through a virtual design. In the prospective study, cohorts were assigned on the basis of participant-reported clinical history obtained from a screening survey and a study questionnaire. A participant counted as exposed if, within 2 weeks of entering the study, that participant had been in contact with someone who had a PCR-confirmed or clinician-diagnosed COVID-19 case. Mobile phlebotomists in the prospective study collected whole blood, serum and a nasopharyngeal or oropharyngeal swab from every participant. Participants in the prospective study had the option to provide additional blood draws and questionnaires over an approximately 2-month period. Prospective study blood samples were shipped either frozen or at room temperature before DNA extraction.

The chain is encoded by TRBV13 joined to TRBJ2-7; the D gene is unclear. The sequence derives from a woman younger than 45 who had been exposed to COVID-19. Specimen: PBMCs or T cells enriched from blood (not recorded which). CDR3 sequence: CASSTSYEQYF. The DNA sequence reads TGTGCCAGCAGCACATCCTACGAGCAGTACTTC.